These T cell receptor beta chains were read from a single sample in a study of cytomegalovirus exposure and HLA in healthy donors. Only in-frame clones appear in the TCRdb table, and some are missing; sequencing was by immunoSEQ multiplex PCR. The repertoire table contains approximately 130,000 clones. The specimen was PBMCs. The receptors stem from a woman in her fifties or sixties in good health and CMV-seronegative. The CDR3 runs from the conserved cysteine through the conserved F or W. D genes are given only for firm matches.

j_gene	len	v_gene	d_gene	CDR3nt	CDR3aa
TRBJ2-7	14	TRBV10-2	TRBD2	TGCGCCAGCAGATTAGCGGGGGGCTCCTACGAGCAGTACTTC	CASRLAGGSYEQYF
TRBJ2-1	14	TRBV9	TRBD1	TGTGCCAGCAGCGTGGGACAGCTAAACAATGAGCAGTTCTTC	CASSVGQLNNEQFF
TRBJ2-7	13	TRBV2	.	TGTGCCAGCTCGTGGGGGGTGACCTACGAGCAGTACTTC	CASSWGVTYEQYF
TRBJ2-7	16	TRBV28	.	TGTGCCAGCAGTTTAGGCGCTAGCTTTGGGCCCTACGAGCAGTACTTC	CASSLGASFGPYEQYF
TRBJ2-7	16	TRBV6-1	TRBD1	TGTGCCAGCAGTGATTTGGGCGGGACAGGAGTTGTTGAGCAGTACTTC	CASSDLGGTGVVEQYF
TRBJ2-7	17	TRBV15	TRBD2	TGTGCCACCAGCAGAGAAGCCGGGGGGGATACCTCTTACGAGCAGTACTTC	CATSREAGGDTSYEQYF
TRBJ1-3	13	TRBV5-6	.	TGTGCCAGCAGCTTGGACGGGGGAAACACCATATATTTT	CASSLDGGNTIYF
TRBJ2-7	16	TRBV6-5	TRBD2	TGTGCCAGCAGTTACTCCGGACTAGCGGCCTCCTACGAGCAGTACTTC	CASSYSGLAASYEQYF
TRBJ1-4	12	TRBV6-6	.	TGTGCCAGCAGTTACGGGCTGAGTAAACTGTTTTTT	CASSYGLSKLFF
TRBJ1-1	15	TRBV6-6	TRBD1	TGTGCCAGCAGTTACATCGGGGGGACAGGGGGTGAAGCTTTCTTT	CASSYIGGTGGEAFF
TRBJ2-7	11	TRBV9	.	TGTGCCAGCAGCGGTGGACAAAACAAGTACTTC	CASSGGQNKYF
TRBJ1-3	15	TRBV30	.	TGTGCCTGGAGTCCCCCGGGAGGGACAGGAAACACCATATATTTT	CAWSPPGGTGNTIYF
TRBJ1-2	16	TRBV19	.	TGTGCCAGTAGTACCATTGGCGCTCAACCGATCAGGGGCTACACCTTC	CASSTIGAQPIRGYTF
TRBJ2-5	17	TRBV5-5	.	TGTGCCAGCAGCTTGGCGTTTACAGGGCCATCAGGGGAGACCCAGTACTTC	CASSLAFTGPSGETQYF
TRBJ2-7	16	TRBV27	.	TGTGCCAGCAGGCAGGGGAGTCTCCCCTACTCCTACGAGCAGTACTTC	CASRQGSLPYSYEQYF
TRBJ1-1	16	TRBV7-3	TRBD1	TGTGCCAGCAGCTTATTCCCGGGACAGCCGAACACTGAAGCTTTCTTT	CASSLFPGQPNTEAFF
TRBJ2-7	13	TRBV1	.	TGCACCAGTCTCTGGACAGGGTCAGTCGAGCAGTACTTC	CTSLWTGSVEQYF
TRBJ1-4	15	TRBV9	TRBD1	TGTGCCAGCAGCCTGGGACAGACAACTAATGAAAAACTGTTTTTT	CASSLGQTTNEKLFF
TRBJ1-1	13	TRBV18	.	TGTGCCAGCTCACAGAGCCACAGGGAGGAAGCTTTCTTT	CASSQSHREEAFF
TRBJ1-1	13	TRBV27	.	TGTGCCAGCAGTTTAGGACAACGAAGGAGAGCTTTCTTT	CASSLGQRRRAFF
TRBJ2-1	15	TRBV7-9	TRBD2	TGTGCCAGCAGCCCGAGCGGGGGGGCATACAATGAGCAGTTCTTC	CASSPSGGAYNEQFF
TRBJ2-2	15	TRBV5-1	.	TGCGCCAGCAGCTTGTATACAGGGACCACCGGGGAGCTGTTTTTT	CASSLYTGTTGELFF
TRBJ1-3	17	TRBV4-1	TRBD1	TGCGCCAGCAGCCGACCGGGACAGGGGGCATCAGGAAACACCATATATTTT	CASSRPGQGASGNTIYF
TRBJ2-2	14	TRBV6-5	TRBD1	TGTGCCACCTCCGGGACAGTGGCCACCGGGGAGCTGTTTTTT	CATSGTVATGELFF
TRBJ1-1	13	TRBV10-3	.	TGTGCCATCAGTTATAATCCATCGGCTGAAGCTTTCTTT	CAISYNPSAEAFF
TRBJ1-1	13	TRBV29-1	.	TGCAGCGTTGGGAAAGGGGAGAACACTGAAGCTTTCTTT	CSVGKGENTEAFF
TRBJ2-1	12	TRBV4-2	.	TGTGCCAGCAGCCAAGTCCCAGATGAGCAGTTCTTC	CASSQVPDEQFF
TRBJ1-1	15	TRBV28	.	TGTGCCAGCACCGATTTTGGGCGGGCGAACACTGAAGCTTTCTTT	CASTDFGRANTEAFF
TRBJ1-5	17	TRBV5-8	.	TGTGCCAGCAGCTTTTGTTTTTTGTCTACGGGTTGCCAGCCCCAGCATTTT	CASSFCFLSTGCQPQHF
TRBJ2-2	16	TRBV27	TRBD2	TGTGCCAGCAGTGGATCGAGCGGGAGCCACACCGGGGAGCTGTTTTTT	CASSGSSGSHTGELFF
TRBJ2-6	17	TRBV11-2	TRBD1	TGTGCCAGCAGCCCGCGCCGGACAGGGTCTGGGGCCAACGTCCTGACTTTC	CASSPRRTGSGANVLTF
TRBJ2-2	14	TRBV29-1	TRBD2	TGCAGCGTGACACTCGCGGGAGGGTTCAGGGAGCTGTTTTTT	CSVTLAGGFRELFF
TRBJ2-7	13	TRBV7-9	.	TGTGCCAGCAGCTTTCAGGGGATCTACGAGCAGTACTTC	CASSFQGIYEQYF
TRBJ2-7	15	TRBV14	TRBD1	TGTGCCAGCAGTAGGGGTTTTGGGACAGGCTACGAGCAGTACTTC	CASSRGFGTGYEQYF
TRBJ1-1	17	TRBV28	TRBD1	TGTGCCAGCAGTTTATGGGGTCTGGGACAGGGGAACACTGAAGCTTTCTTT	CASSLWGLGQGNTEAFF
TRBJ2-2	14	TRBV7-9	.	TGTGCCAGCAGCTTCCCGGGTTACACCGGGGAGCTGTTTTTT	CASSFPGYTGELFF
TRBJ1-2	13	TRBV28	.	TGTGCCAGCAGTTTATCAGGGGCTCGGGGCTACACCTTC	CASSLSGARGYTF
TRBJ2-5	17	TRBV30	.	TGTGCCTGGAGTGTACCAGGTCCGCGAAGGCCCCAAGAGACCCAGTACTTC	CAWSVPGPRRPQETQYF
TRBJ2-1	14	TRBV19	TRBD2	TGTGCCAGTAGACTAGCGGGGGGTATGGATGAGCAGTTCTTC	CASRLAGGMDEQFF
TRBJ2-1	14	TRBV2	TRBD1	TGTGCCAGCACTCTGGGACAGGGGGCGGATGAGCAGTTCTTC	CASTLGQGADEQFF
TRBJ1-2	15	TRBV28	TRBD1	TGTGCCAGCAGTTTCCCAGGGACAGGGGGCTTCGGCTACACCTTC	CASSFPGTGGFGYTF
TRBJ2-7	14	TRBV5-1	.	TGCGCCAGCAGCTCTGGTTTGCGGATCTACGAGCAGTACTTC	CASSSGLRIYEQYF
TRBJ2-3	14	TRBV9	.	TGTGCCAGCAGCGTAGCGGGGGACACAGATACGCAGTATTTT	CASSVAGDTDTQYF
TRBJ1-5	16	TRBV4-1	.	TGCGCCAGCAGCCAAGATTGGCCTCCTAGCAATCAGCCCCAGCATTTT	CASSQDWPPSNQPQHF
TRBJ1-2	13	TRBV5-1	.	TGCGCCAGCAGCTTGGCCGGACAAGATGGCTACACCTTC	CASSLAGQDGYTF
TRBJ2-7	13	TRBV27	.	TGTGCCAGCAGAGGAGCAAGCTCCTACGAGCAGTACTTC	CASRGASSYEQYF
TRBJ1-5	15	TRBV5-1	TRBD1	TGCGCCAGCAGCTTGGAAGGGGGCGGCAATCAGCCCCAGCATTTT	CASSLEGGGNQPQHF
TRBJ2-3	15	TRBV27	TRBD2	TGTGCCAGCAGCTGGCGAGGGACTAGCGGAGATACGCAGTATTTT	CASSWRGTSGDTQYF
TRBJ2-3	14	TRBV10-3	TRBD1	TGTGCCATCAGGAGGGGACAGGACACAGATACGCAGTATTTT	CAIRRGQDTDTQYF
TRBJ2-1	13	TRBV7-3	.	TGTGCCAGCAGCTTAAGTATTATCAATGAGCAGTTCTTC	CASSLSIINEQFF
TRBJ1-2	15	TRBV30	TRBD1	TGTGCCTGGAGTGTATGGGGACAGTCATCCTATGGCTACACCTTC	CAWSVWGQSSYGYTF
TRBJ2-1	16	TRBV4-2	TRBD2	TGTGCCAGCAGCACGGCCGGGACTAGCGGGTTGAATGAGCAGTTCTTC	CASSTAGTSGLNEQFF
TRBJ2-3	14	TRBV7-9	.	TGTGCCAGCAGCTCCAGACTCGGCACAGATACGCAGTATTTT	CASSSRLGTDTQYF